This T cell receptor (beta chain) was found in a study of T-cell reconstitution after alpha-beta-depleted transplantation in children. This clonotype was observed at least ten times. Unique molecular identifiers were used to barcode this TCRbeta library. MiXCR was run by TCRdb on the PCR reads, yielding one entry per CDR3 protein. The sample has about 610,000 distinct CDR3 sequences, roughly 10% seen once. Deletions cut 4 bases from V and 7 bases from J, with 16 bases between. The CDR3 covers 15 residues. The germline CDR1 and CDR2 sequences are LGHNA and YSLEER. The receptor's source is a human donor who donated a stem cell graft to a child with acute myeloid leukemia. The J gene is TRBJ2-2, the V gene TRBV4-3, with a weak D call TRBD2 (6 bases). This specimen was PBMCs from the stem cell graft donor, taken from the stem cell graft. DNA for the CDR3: TGCGCCAGCAGCCTGGGACTTCCCGGGGTCGGGGAGCTGTTTTTT. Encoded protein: CASSLGLPGVGELFF.